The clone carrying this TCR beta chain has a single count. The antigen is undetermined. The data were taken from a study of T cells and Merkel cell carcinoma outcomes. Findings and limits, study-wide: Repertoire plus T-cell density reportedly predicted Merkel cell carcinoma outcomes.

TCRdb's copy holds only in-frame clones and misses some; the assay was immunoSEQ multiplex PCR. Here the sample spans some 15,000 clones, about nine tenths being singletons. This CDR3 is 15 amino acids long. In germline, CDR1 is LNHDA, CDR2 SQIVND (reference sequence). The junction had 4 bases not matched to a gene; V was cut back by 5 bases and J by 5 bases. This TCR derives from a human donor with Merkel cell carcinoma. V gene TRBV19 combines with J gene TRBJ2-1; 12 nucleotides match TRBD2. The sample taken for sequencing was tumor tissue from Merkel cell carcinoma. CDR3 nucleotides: TGTGCCAGTAGTCCGGGACTAGCGGGCGACAATGAGCAGTTCTTC. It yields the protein CASSPGLAGDNEQFF.